Following are 28 T cell receptor beta chains from one sample sequenced in a study of cytomegalovirus exposure and HLA in healthy donors. TCRdb's copy holds only in-frame clones and misses some; the assay was immunoSEQ multiplex PCR. The sample has 120,000 or so clones; about 91% are singletons. Sequencing was performed on PBMCs. These receptors were taken from a man aged 18 to 29 in good health and CMV-seronegative.

This clone was seen many times. This rearrangement joins TRBV7-9 to TRBJ1-1; D not certain. Looked up from germline, CDR1 is SEHNR and CDR2 is FQNEAQ (reference sequence). This CDR3 spans 13 amino acids. V gave up 11 bases and J gave up 6 bases, with 19 bases separating them. CDR3 nucleotides: TGTGCCGTCGACCGTTTCGAGGCGGCTGAAGCTTTCTTT. The encoded protein is CAVDRFEAAEAFF.

The rearrangement uses TRBV6-6 and TRBJ2-7, with 7 bases lining up with TRBD1. The CDR3 length is 14 residues. Germline values: CDR1 MNHNY, CDR2 SVGAGI (reference sequence). Trimming cost V 6 bases and J 5 bases; bases outside gene matches: 10. The CDR3 region is CASSLGQDFDEQYF. The DNA for the CDR3 is TGTGCCAGCAGCCTTGGACAGGACTTCGACGAGCAGTACTTC.

In nucleotides, the CDR3 is TGTGCCAGCATCAGGACAGGGGATTATAATTCACCCCTCCACTTT. As protein: CASIRTGDYNSPLHF. This sequence joins TRBV5-5 and TRBJ1-6; 9 bases match TRBD1. Germline values: CDR1 SGHKS, CDR2 YYEKEE (reference sequence). Unmatched junction bases numbered 5, after V lost 6 bases and J lost 4 bases. The CDR3 extends over 15 amino acids.

As for this clone: Other DNA sequences within the sample encode an identical CDR3. V and J are TRBV27 and TRBJ2-5; 13 positions match TRBD2. CDR3 size: 15 residues. Germline values: CDR1 MNHEY, CDR2 SMNVEV (reference sequence). V was clipped by 6 bases and J by 3 bases; unmatched bases: 4. The chain's CDR3 is CASSSTSGGKETQYF. The CDR3 region has the DNA TGTGCCAGCAGCTCGACTAGCGGGGGGAAAGAGACCCAGTACTTC.

V gene TRBV15 combines with J gene TRBJ2-1; D is ambiguous. V was shortened by 5 bases and J by 4 bases, with 12 bases between the two germline ends. Looked up from germline, CDR1 is LNHNV and CDR2 is YYDKDF (reference sequence). This CDR3 is 14 amino acids long. The DNA of the CDR3 is TGTGCCACCAGCTCTCGACTCGGATACAATGAGCAGTTCTTC. Protein: CATSSRLGYNEQFF.

V is TRBV7-6 and J is TRBJ2-7; 7 bases line up with TRBD2. The J segment lost 3 bases and the V segment lost 1 base, leaving 15 bases of the junction unmatched. This CDR3 is 18 amino acids long. From germline, CDR1 is SGHVS and CDR2 FNYEAQ. This chain's CDR3 is CASSLEIGGGDFLYEQYF. CDR3 coding DNA: TGTGCCAGCAGCTTAGAAATCGGGGGAGGGGATTTCCTCTACGAGCAGTACTTC. The whole variable domain, filled in from reference TRBV7-6 and TRBJ2-7, reads GAGVSQSPRYKVTKRGQDVALRCDPISGHVSLYWYRQALGQGPEFLTYFNYEAQQDKSGLPNDRFSAERPEGSISTLTIQRTEQRDSAMYRCASSLEIGGGDFLYEQYFGPGTRLTVT.

The chain couples TRBV2 to TRBJ2-7; maybe TRBD2 (5 bases). The germline gives CDR1 SNHLY, CDR2 FYNNEI. The V and J ends lost 11 bases and 6 bases respectively, with 14 bases between them. The CDR3 covers 11 residues. CDR3 residues: CAGGLWGEQYF. The CDR3 DNA follows: TGTGCCGGCGGACTGTGGGGCGAGCAGTACTTC.

This chain connects TRBV19 to TRBJ1-4; D gene ambiguous. V was cut by 6 bases and J by 4 bases, with 6 bases left in between. The CDR3 length is 12 residues. CDR1 LNHDA and CDR2 SQIVND come from the germline V gene (reference sequence). The CDR3 spells CASRSNNEKLFF. CDR3 in DNA: TGTGCCAGTAGATCAAATAATGAAAAACTGTTTTTT.

This chain links TRBV18 with TRBJ2-5, with 10 bases matching TRBD2. The ends lost 6 bases at V and 2 bases at J; junction bases unmatched: 6. This CDR3 spans 15 amino acids. Germline V lookup: CDR1 KGHSH, CDR2 LQKENI. Here the CDR3 reads CASSQTSGPQETQYF. In nucleotides, the CDR3 is TGTGCCAGCTCGCAGACTAGCGGGCCTCAAGAGACCCAGTACTTC.

The chain combines TRBV6-6 with TRBJ2-1; possibly TRBD1 for D (6 bases). CDR1 and CDR2 (germline): MNHNY, SVGAGI (reference sequence). The V and J ends lost 4 bases and 5 bases respectively, with 18 bases between them. The CDR3 consists of 16 residues. The CDR3 reads CASSSATGTQNNEQFF. The CDR3 DNA reads as TGTGCCAGCAGTTCCGCCACAGGGACCCAAAACAATGAGCAGTTCTTC.

The rearrangement joins TRBV9 to TRBJ2-3, with D possibly being TRBD2 (6 bases). The CDR3 sequence is 14 residues long. Germline V lookup: CDR1 SGDLS, CDR2 YYNGEE. Trimming took 3 bases from V and 4 from J, leaving 12 bases between them. The CDR3 nucleotides read TGTGCCAGCAGCGGAGCGGGTAGGTCAGATACGCAGTATTTT. It translates to CASSGAGRSDTQYF.

The chain is built from TRBV6-5 and TRBJ2-2; a weak D match, TRBD2 (6 bases). CDR1 MNHEY and CDR2 SVGAGI come from the germline V gene. Trimming removed 7 bases at V and 8 bases at J, with 14 bases between. The CDR3 extends over 13 amino acids. The CDR3 spells CASTLSGRGELFF. CDR3 sequence (DNA): TGTGCCAGCACTCTTTCGGGGAGGGGGGAGCTGTTTTTT.

The chain joins TRBV11-2 to TRBJ2-1; tentative D call: TRBD1 (5 bases). V shed 1 base and J shed 0 bases, with 13 bases lying between them. Germline CDR1 is SGHAT and CDR2 is FQNNGV. This CDR3 has 17 amino acids. The CDR3 DNA reads as TGTGCCAGCAGCTTAGCGCAGGGTATTAGCTCCTACAATGAGCAGTTCTTC. Translating gives CASSLAQGISSYNEQFF.

The genes are TRBV15 and TRBJ2-7; 9 bases map to TRBD1. Germline V gene lookup returns CDR1 LNHNV and CDR2 YYDKDF (reference sequence). V lost 0 bases, J lost 3 bases, and 9 bases stayed unmatched. The CDR3 has 17 amino acids. Here the CDR3 DNA reads TGTGCCACCAGCAGAGATTGGGATAGACAGGGGGACTACGAGCAGTACTTC. Encoded protein: CATSRDWDRQGDYEQYF.

V usage is TRBV6-1 and J usage is TRBJ2-7, with D tentatively TRBD2 (5 bases). This CDR3 contains 13 residues. With 4 bases removed from V and 4 bases from J, the gap between germline ends came to 11 bases. Germline V CDR1 and CDR2: MNHNS, SASEGT. CDR3 residues: CASSVFRRYEQYF. For the CDR3, the DNA is TGTGCCAGCAGTGTCTTCAGGAGGTACGAGCAGTACTTC.

The J gene is TRBJ2-2, the V gene TRBV27; 7 nucleotides line up with TRBD2. CDR1 and CDR2 (germline): MNHEY, SMNVEV (reference sequence). This CDR3 is built from 13 residues. J gave up 6 bases and V 4 bases, and 2 bases lay outside the gene matches. The CDR3 DNA sequence: TGTGCCAGCAGTTCCACTAGCGCCGGGGAGCTGTTTTTT. As protein: CASSSTSAGELFF.

The chain couples TRBV7-8 to TRBJ1-3; D is unclear. The germline V and J ends were trimmed by 7 bases and 0 bases, with 19 bases remaining between them. CDR3 length equals 17 residues. CDR1 and CDR2 from the germline V gene are SGHVS and FQNEAQ. The DNA of the CDR3 is TGTGCCAGCACCCCCGCACAATGGGAGCCCTCTGGAAACACCATATATTTT. It encodes CASTPAQWEPSGNTIYF. Using reference TRBV7-8 and TRBJ1-3 for the parts outside the CDR3, the full variable domain is GAGVSQSPRYKVAKRGQDVALRCDPISGHVSLFWYQQALGQGPEFLTYFQNEAQLDKSGLPSDRFFAERPEGSVSTLKIQRTQQEDSAVYLCASTPAQWEPSGNTIYFGEGSWLTVV.

The chain combines TRBV28 with TRBJ1-1; D call uncertain. The CDR3 consists of 14 residues. V gave up 6 bases and J gave up 6 bases, with 17 bases separating them. The germline CDR1 and CDR2 sequences are MDHEN and SYDVKM. The CDR3 sequence is CASSVLRELPEAFF. The CDR3 DNA reads as TGTGCCAGCAGCGTACTTCGGGAGCTCCCTGAAGCTTTCTTT. The variable domain in full, completed from reference TRBV28 and TRBJ1-1, reads DVKVTQSSRYLVKRTGEKVFLECVQDMDHENMFWYRQDPGLGLRLIYFSYDVKMKEKGDIPEGYSVSREKKERFSLILESASTNQTSMYLCASSVLRELPEAFFGQGTRLTVV.

CDR3 coding DNA: TGTGCCAGCAGACTCAGAGGGGGAGAGACCCAGTACTTC. Translated: CASRLRGGETQYF. This chain connects TRBV6-6 to TRBJ2-5; maybe TRBD1 (6 bases). CDR1 MNHNY and CDR2 SVGAGI come from the germline V gene (reference sequence). The CDR3 runs to 13 residues. Deletions cut 6 bases from V and 4 bases from J, with 12 bases between.

The rearrangement links TRBV5-6 to TRBJ2-7, with TRBD2 as a possible D gene (6 bases). Germline V gene data show CDR1 as SGHDT and CDR2 as YYEEEE. The CDR3 has 15 residues. V lost 1 base and J lost 7, with 18 bases in between. CDR3 loop: CASSLLQGGKWEQYF. The CDR3 DNA follows: TGTGCCAGCAGCTTGTTGCAGGGAGGAAAATGGGAGCAGTACTTC.

V is TRBV4-2 and J is TRBJ2-1; possibly TRBD2 for D (7 bases). Germline V gene data show CDR1 as LGHNA and CDR2 as YNFKEQ. The V end lost 3 bases, the J end lost 6 bases, and 24 bases lay between the germline ends. CDR3 length: 18 amino acids. CDR3 coding DNA: TGTGCCAGCAGCCATGCGACACTCGGGGGGAAAGGGGGCAATGAGCAGTTCTTC. Protein: CASSHATLGGKGGNEQFF.

Comments on this clone: Other DNA sequences in this sample translate to the same CDR3. The CDR3 reads CASSLSREQYF. As DNA, the CDR3 is TGTGCCAGCAGTTTGTCCCGCGAGCAGTACTTC. The chain is built from TRBV28 and TRBJ2-7; D ambiguous. This CDR3 region has 11 residues. The V gene lost 3 bases and the J gene lost 6 bases, with 6 bases spanning the gap. Looked up from germline, CDR1 is MDHEN and CDR2 is SYDVKM.

The CDR3 loop is CASSAEPGRQYF. The CDR3 DNA reads as TGTGCCAGCAGTGCCGAGCCGGGGAGGCAGTACTTC. The chain recombines TRBV28 with TRBJ2-7; D might be TRBD2 (5 bases). The germline CDR1 and CDR2 sequences are MDHEN and SYDVKM. CDR3 size: 12 residues. Trimming took off 5 bases at V and 9 bases at J, with 14 bases between the two ends.

This chain's CDR3 is CASKVTGNEQFF. The CDR3 nucleotides read TGTGCCAGCAAAGTGACAGGCAATGAGCAGTTCTTC. This rearrangement joins TRBV27 to TRBJ2-1, with D possibly being TRBD1 (6 bases). V dropped 7 bases and J dropped 6 bases, with 10 bases sitting between them. CDR1 is MNHEY, CDR2 SMNVEV, per germline (reference sequence). This CDR3 is built from 12 residues.

V and J are TRBV12-5 and TRBJ1-2; 8 bases map to TRBD1. In germline, CDR1 is LGHNT, CDR2 FRNRAP. The CDR3 extends over 14 amino acids. V was clipped by 4 bases and J by 4 bases; unmatched bases: 5. This CDR3 reads CASGSRTGSYGYTF. CDR3 coding DNA: TGTGCTAGTGGTTCGCGGACAGGGAGCTATGGCTACACCTTC.

This chain uses TRBV19 with TRBJ1-2, with 10 bases identical to TRBD1. Per the germline V gene, CDR1 is LNHDA and CDR2 is SQIVND (reference sequence). V trimming: 9 bases; J trimming: 4 bases; junction bases outside the gene matches: 8. The CDR3 covers 14 residues. CDR3 bases: TGTGCCAGGAAAGACAGGGGGCAGACCTATGGCTACACCTTC. This encodes CARKDRGQTYGYTF. The variable domain in full, completed from reference TRBV19 and TRBJ1-2, reads DGGITQSPKYLFRKEGQNVTLSCEQNLNHDAMYWYRQDPGQGLRLIYYSQIVNDFQKGDIAEGYSVSREKKESFPLTVTSAQKNPTAFYLCARKDRGQTYGYTFGSGTRLTVV.

The chain has TRBV6-5 and TRBJ2-1, with D possibly matching TRBD1 (7 bases). The CDR3 extends over 13 amino acids. Germline CDR1 is MNHEY and CDR2 is SVGAGI. V was shortened by 11 bases and J by 2 bases, with 13 bases between the two germline ends. The CDR3 region is CADRDSAYNEQFF. In nucleotides, the CDR3 is TGTGCCGACAGGGACTCGGCCTACAATGAGCAGTTCTTC.

Only a few counts were recorded for this clone. V usage is TRBV6-1 and J usage is TRBJ2-7; 11 bases are a match to TRBD1. Germline-derived CDR1 and CDR2 are MNHNS and SASEGT. With 9 bases clipped from V and 4 bases from J, the junction kept 5 bases outside the gene matches. The CDR3 extends over 13 amino acids. CDR3 protein: CASRTGGFYEQYF. CDR3 nucleotide sequence: TGTGCCAGTCGGACAGGGGGCTTTTACGAGCAGTACTTC.